This TCR beta chain came from a study of OX40 agonist ivuxolimab in advanced cancers. Turning to the overall study: Ivuxolimab was a fully human IgG2 agonistic monoclonal antibody targeting the costimulatory receptor OX40 (CD134). Intravenous ivuxolimab was administered to patients every 2 weeks at six dose levels: 0.01, 0.1, 0.3, 1.5, 3 and 10 mg/kg. Of the roughly 52 patients in dose escalation, 19 had hepatocellular carcinoma, some 15 had melanoma, 9 had renal cell carcinoma and 9 had head and neck cancer. In the dose-escalation cohort, approximately 83% of patients were male, and the mean age was around 60 years with a range of roughly 23 to 79. Prior anti-PD-1, anti-PD-L1 or anti-CTLA-4 therapy was permitted, and checkpoint inhibitors had been received by under 50% of dose-escalation patients. Three dose-escalation patients achieved partial responses, one with hepatocellular carcinoma and two with cutaneous melanoma. The point of sequencing TCRbeta in the periphery was to test whether ivuxolimab changed TCR sequence diversity and drove clonal T-cell expansion. The paper reports the monotherapy dose-escalation portion (N ≈ 52 patients) of the phase I ivuxolimab trial. Summary of the overall study and its limitations: The antigen specificity of the peripheral T cells that underwent clonal expansion was not determined. Partial responders in the 0.1-3.0 mg/kg groups had among the lowest normalized peripheral clonal expansion, especially among CD8+ T cells. Low levels of normalized T-cell clonal expansion were also seen in some nonresponding patients. After ivuxolimab, more expanded clones were found on average in CD8+ T cells than in CD4+ T cells. At doses from 0.1 to 3.0 mg/kg, clonal expansion was seen in both CD4+ and CD8+ blood T cells between baseline and week 6.

The trial excluded patients who had a history of autoimmune disease or were on systemic immunosuppression. Peripheral blood for TCR sequencing was drawn from every dose cohort at baseline, at cycle 4 day 1 and at cycle 7 day 1. The samples were drawn from a first-in-human, open-label, multicenter phase I dose-escalation trial of ivuxolimab. Adults with locally advanced or metastatic head and neck squamous cell, hepatocellular, melanoma or renal cell carcinoma were enrolled in the trial. CD4+ and CD8+ T cells were sorted separately from peripheral blood before TCR sequencing. To sequence the TCRbeta CDR3 region, genomic DNA was isolated from the sorted cells. The immunoSEQ Assay was used to sequence the TCRbeta CDR3 regions. The immuneACCESS repertoire file appears here via TCRdb, limited to in-frame rearrangements. These files lack a portion of the clones; in checked studies, under half of the deficit traces to unresolved V genes, and the cause of the others is not known. Present in this sample are 67,000 or so clones, around four fifths of which were seen just once. Jointly, the top ten make up about 3.5% of the sample.

As regards this clone: There is no known antigen for this receptor. No much larger clone exists at a distance of one base, and base qualities are not known.

CDR3 length: 16 amino acids, cysteine to phenylalanine. The only DNA kept is the CDR3, 48 bases in frame from the first base. Via the germline V gene, CDR1 is SGHRS and CDR2 YFSETQ. Unmatched junction bases come to 13, with V trimmed by 4 bases and J by 8 bases. The starting material was CD4+ or CD8+ T cells sorted from blood, obtained in a trial of the OX40 agonist ivuxolimab. This chain is built from TRBV5-1 and TRBJ1-4, and 8 bases in between align with TRBD1. This clonotype was sampled from an adult with an advanced solid tumor such as melanoma, head and neck, liver or kidney cancer. The CDR3 region reads CASSMSGQGDGEKLFF. The bases are TGCGCCAGCAGCATGTCCGGACAGGGTGACGGCGAAAAACTGTTTTTT.